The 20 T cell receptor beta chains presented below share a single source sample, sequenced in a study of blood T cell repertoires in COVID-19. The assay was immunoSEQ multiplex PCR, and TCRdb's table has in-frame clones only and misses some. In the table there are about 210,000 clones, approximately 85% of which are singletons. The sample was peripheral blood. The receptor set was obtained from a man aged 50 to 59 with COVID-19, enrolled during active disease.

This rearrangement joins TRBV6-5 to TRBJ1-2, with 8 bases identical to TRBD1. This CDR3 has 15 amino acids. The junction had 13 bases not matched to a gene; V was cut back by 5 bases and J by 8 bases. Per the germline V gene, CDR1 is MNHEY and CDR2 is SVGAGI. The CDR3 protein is CASSTRDRPRWGYTF. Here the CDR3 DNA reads TGTGCCAGCAGTACCCGGGACAGGCCCAGGTGGGGCTACACCTTC.

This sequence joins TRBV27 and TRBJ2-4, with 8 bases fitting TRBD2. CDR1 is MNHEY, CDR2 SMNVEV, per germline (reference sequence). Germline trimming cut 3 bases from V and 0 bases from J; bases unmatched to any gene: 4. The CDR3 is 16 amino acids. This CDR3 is CASSFFSGGAKNIQYF. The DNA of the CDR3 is TGTGCCAGCAGTTTCTTCAGCGGGGGAGCCAAAAACATTCAGTACTTC.

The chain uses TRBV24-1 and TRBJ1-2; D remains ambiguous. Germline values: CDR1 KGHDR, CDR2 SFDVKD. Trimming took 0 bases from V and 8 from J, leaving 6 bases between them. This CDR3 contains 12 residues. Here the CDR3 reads CATSDLLQGYTF. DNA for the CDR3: TGTGCCACCAGTGATTTGCTACAGGGCTACACCTTC.

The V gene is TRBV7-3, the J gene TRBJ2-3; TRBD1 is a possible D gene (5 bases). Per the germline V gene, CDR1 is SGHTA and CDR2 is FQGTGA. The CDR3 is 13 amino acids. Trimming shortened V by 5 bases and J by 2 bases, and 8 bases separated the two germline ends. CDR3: CASSPGYTDTQYF. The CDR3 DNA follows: TGTGCCAGCAGCCCAGGGTACACAGATACGCAGTATTTT.

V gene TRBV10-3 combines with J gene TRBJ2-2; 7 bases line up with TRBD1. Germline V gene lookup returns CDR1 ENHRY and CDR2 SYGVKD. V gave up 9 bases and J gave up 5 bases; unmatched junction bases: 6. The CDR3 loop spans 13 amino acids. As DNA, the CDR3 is TGTGCCATGGGGACAGTAGGGACCGGGGAGCTGTTTTTT. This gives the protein CAMGTVGTGELFF.

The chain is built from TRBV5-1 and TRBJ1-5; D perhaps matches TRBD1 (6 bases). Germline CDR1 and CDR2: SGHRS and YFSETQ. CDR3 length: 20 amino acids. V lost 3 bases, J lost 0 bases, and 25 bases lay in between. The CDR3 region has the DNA TGCGCCAGCAGCTGGCCCCCGGGACATCGACCTTTAGATAGCAATCAGCCCCAGCATTTT. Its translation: CASSWPPGHRPLDSNQPQHF.

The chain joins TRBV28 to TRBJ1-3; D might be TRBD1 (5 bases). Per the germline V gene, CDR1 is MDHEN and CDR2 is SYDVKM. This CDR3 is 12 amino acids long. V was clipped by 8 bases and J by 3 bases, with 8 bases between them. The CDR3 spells CASAGGGNTIYF. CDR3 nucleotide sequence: TGTGCCAGCGCCGGGGGTGGAAACACCATATATTTT.

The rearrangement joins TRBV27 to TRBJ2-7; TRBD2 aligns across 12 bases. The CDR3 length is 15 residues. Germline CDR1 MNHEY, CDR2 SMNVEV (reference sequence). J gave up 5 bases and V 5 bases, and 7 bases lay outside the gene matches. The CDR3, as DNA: TGTGCCAGCAGTGGCCCTAGCGGGGGGGCTGACGAGCAGTACTTC. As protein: CASSGPSGGADEQYF.

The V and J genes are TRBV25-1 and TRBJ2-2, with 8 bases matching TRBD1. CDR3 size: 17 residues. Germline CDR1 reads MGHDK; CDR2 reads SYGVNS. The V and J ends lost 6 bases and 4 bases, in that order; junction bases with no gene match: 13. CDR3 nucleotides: TGTGCCAGCAGCGCACGGACAGGGTGGGGGGCCACCGGGGAGCTGTTTTTT. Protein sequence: CASSARTGWGATGELFF.

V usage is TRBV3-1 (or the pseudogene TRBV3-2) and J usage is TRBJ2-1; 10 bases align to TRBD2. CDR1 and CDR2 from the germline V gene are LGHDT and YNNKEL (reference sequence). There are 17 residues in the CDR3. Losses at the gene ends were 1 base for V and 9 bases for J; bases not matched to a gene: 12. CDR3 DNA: TGTGCCAGCAGCCAAGCGTTAGCGGGGGGCCCGGACGGTGAGCAGTTCTTC. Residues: CASSQALAGGPDGEQFF.

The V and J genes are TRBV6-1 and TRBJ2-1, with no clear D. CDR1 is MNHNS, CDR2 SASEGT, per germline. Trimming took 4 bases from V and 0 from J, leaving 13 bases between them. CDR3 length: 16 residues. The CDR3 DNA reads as TGTGCCAGCAGTGCCTGGTCGGTTAGCTCCTACAATGAGCAGTTCTTC. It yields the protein CASSAWSVSSYNEQFF.

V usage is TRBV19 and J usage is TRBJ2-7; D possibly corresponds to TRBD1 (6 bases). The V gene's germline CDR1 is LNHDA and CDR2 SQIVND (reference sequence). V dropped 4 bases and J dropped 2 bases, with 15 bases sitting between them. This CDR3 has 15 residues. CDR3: CASSKHRDATYEQYF. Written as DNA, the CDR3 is TGTGCCAGTAGTAAACACAGGGATGCCACCTACGAGCAGTACTTC.

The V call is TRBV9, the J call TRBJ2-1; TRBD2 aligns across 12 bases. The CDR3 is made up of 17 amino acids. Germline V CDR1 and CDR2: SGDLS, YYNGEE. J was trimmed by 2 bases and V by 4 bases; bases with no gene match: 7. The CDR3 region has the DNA TGTGCCAGCAGCCCAATGACTAGCGGGGGAGCCTACAATGAGCAGTTCTTC. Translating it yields CASSPMTSGGAYNEQFF.

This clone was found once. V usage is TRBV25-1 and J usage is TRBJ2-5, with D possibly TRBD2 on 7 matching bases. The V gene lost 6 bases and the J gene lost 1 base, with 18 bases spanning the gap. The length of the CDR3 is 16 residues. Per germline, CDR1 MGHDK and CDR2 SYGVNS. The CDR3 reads CASSEGGGITQETQYF. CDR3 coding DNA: TGTGCCAGCAGCGAAGGGGGGGGAATCACCCAAGAGACCCAGTACTTC.

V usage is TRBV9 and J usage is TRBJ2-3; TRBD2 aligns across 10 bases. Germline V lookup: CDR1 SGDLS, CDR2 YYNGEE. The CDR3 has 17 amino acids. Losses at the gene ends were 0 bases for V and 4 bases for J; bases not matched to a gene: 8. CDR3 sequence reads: CASSVEISGGPADTQYF. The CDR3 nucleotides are TGTGCCAGCAGCGTAGAGATTAGCGGGGGGCCCGCAGATACGCAGTATTTT. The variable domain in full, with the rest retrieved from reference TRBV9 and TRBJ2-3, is DSGVTQTPKHLITATGQRVTLRCSPRSGDLSVYWYQQSLDQGLQFLIQYYNGEERAKGNILERFSAQQFPDLHSELNLSSLELGDSALYFCASSVEISGGPADTQYFGPGTRLTVL.

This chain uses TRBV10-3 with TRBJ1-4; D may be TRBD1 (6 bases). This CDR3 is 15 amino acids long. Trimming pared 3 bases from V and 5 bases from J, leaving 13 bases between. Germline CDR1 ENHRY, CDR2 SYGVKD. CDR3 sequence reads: CAISELGGRNEKLFF. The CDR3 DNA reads TGTGCCATCAGTGAACTCGGGGGGCGAAATGAAAAACTGTTTTTT.

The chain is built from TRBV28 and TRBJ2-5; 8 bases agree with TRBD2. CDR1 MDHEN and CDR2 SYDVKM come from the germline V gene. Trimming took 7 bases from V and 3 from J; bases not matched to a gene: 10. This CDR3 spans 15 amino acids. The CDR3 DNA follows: TGTGCCAGCACCGCCGGGGCACTAGCGGAAGAGACCCAGTACTTC. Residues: CASTAGALAEETQYF.

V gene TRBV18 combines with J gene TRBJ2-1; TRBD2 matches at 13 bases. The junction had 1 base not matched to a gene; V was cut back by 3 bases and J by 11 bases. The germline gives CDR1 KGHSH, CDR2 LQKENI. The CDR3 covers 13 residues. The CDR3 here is CASSPGTSGKQFF. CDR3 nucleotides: TGTGCCAGCTCACCCGGGACTAGCGGGAAGCAGTTCTTC.

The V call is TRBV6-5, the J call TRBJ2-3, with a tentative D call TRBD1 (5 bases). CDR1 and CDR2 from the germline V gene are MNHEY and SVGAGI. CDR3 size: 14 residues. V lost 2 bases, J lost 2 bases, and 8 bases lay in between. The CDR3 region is CASSYGAYTDTQYF. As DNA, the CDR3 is TGTGCCAGCAGTTACGGGGCGTACACAGATACGCAGTATTTT.

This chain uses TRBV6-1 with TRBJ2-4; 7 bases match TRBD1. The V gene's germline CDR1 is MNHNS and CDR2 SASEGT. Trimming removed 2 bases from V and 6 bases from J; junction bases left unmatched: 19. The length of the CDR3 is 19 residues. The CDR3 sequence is CASSESTGTAVPNGNIQYF. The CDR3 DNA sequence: TGTGCCAGCAGTGAAAGCACGGGGACAGCCGTCCCGAACGGAAACATTCAGTACTTC.